The 2 T cell receptor beta chains given below trace back to one sample, sequenced in a study of blood T cells in healthy people across ages (dated by TCRdb to about 2015). The library came from 5' RACE. For sequencing, an Illumina HiSeq 2500 was employed. A second PCR of about 6 to 12 cycles was run with a J-beta primer mix and a sample-barcoded 5' primer. The raw public reads went through TCRdb reprocessing: fastp at Q25, MiXCR clone calling, in-frame beta chains kept. Every CDR3 protein is listed once, alongside the most common genes and DNA of its rows. A total of approximately 1.5 million distinct CDR3 sequences appear in this sample, approximately 42% of them only once. The top ten clonotypes cover 4% of the sample. Sequences were obtained from blood. These receptors all stem from a woman aged 18-35 years in good health.

The J gene is TRBJ2-3, the V gene TRBV4-3; D perhaps matches TRBD2 (6 bases). The V end lost 5 bases, the J end lost 11 bases, and 23 bases lay between the germline ends. The germline V gene has CDR1 LGHNA and CDR2 YSLEER. This CDR3 comprises 15 residues. The CDR3 loop reads CASSSPSARADEQYF. CDR3 DNA sequence: TGCGCCAGCAGCTCACCTAGCGCTAGGGCGGATGAGCAGTATTTT.

This clonotype was counted a few times. This chain joins TRBV12-3 or TRBV12-4 and TRBJ2-3; TRBD1 matches at 7 bases. V lost 0 bases, J lost 0 bases, and 12 bases stayed unmatched. The CDR3 consists of 19 residues. CDR3 loop: CASSLARTGPTSSTDTQYF. CDR3 coding DNA: TGTGCCAGCAGTTTAGCCCGGACAGGACCGACGTCTAGCACAGATACGCAGTATTTT.